Each of the 26 T cell receptor beta chains below was sequenced from the same sample in a study of shared clonotypes between healthy human individuals. Naive CD8 cells lacked CD45RO and underwent positive selection for CCR7, leaving out terminally differentiated effector memory CD45RA+ cells. TCRdb's copy holds only in-frame clones and misses some; the assay was immunoSEQ multiplex PCR. The profile covers some 2,100,000 clones, with approximately 94% appearing a single time and roughly 1.8% taken by the ten largest. Source material: naive CD8+ T cells from PBMCs. These receptors were obtained from a man aged 18 to 29 in good health. Some clones in this sample may be carry-over from other donors' samples.

The V gene is TRBV5-4, the J gene TRBJ2-2; the match to TRBD2 covers 14 bases. V was clipped by 6 bases and J by 5 bases; unmatched bases: 9. Germline values: CDR1 SGHNT, CDR2 YYREEE (reference sequence). The CDR3 is 17 amino acids. The CDR3 DNA is TGTGCCAGCACCCAGGGACTAGCGGGAGAGGGAACCGGGGAGCTGTTTTTT. Protein: CASTQGLAGEGTGELFF.

The rearrangement links TRBV27 to TRBJ2-2; 7 bases align to TRBD2. V shed 6 bases and J 7 bases; nucleotides not matched to a gene: 14. Germline CDR1 is MNHEY and CDR2 is SMNVEV (reference sequence). The CDR3 extends over 16 amino acids. This chain's CDR3 is CASSTYSAGLGGELFF. The DNA of the CDR3 is TGTGCCAGCAGCACATACTCAGCGGGATTAGGCGGGGAGCTGTTTTTT.

The rearrangement uses TRBV4-1 and TRBJ1-1; D not resolved. Germline CDR1 and CDR2: MGHRA and YSYEKL. This CDR3 contains 14 residues. With 4 bases removed from V and 4 bases from J, the gap between germline ends came to 13 bases. The CDR3 protein is CASSPRPLGTEAFF. The CDR3 DNA follows: TGCGCCAGCAGCCCACGGCCCCTAGGCACTGAAGCTTTCTTT.

This clone was found once. The V call is TRBV6-5, the J call TRBJ2-5; 8 nucleotides align to TRBD2. CDR3 length equals 15 residues. Looked up from germline, CDR1 is MNHEY and CDR2 is SVGAGI. The V segment lost 8 bases and the J segment 4 bases; nucleotides outside the gene matches: 12. CDR3 DNA sequence: TGTGCCAGCCGGACGACAGCGGGAGAGCGAGAGACCCAGTACTTC. Translated: CASRTTAGERETQYF.

The DNA for the CDR3 is TGTGCCAGTCAGGACAGGAGCAATCAGCCCCAGCATTTT. It codes for CASQDRSNQPQHF. The chain couples TRBV28 to TRBJ1-5, with 7 bases lining up with TRBD1. The germline V gene has CDR1 MDHEN and CDR2 SYDVKM. After removal of 9 bases from V and 1 base from J, the junction contained 3 bases not matched to a gene. The CDR3 is 13 residues long.

V gene TRBV19 combines with J gene TRBJ2-5; D not certain. This CDR3 has 15 residues. Germline V gene sequence: CDR1 LNHDA, CDR2 SQIVND (reference sequence). Trimming pared 10 bases from V and 4 bases from J, leaving 22 bases between. The CDR3 bases are TGTGCCACGAGACGTAGGGAAGGGTTGCGAGAGACCCAGTACTTC. This translates into CATRRREGLRETQYF.

V usage is TRBV7-2 and J usage is TRBJ2-7; 11 nucleotides agree with TRBD2. The CDR3 spans 15 residues. CDR1 and CDR2 from the germline V gene are SGHTA and FQGNSA. V was pared by 5 bases and J by 4 bases, with 7 bases of the junction left unmatched. Written as DNA, the CDR3 is TGTGCCAGCAGCCCCGGGGGGACTAGCGGATACGAGCAGTACTTC. It encodes CASSPGGTSGYEQYF.

V is TRBV7-2 and J is TRBJ2-5; D is uncertain. Trimming left V 2 bases short and J 4 bases short, with 20 bases between. The CDR3 runs 17 residues. The V gene's germline CDR1 is SGHTA and CDR2 FQGNSA. CDR3 DNA: TGTGCCAGCAGCTTACCGGCCCTAGGGTTCTCGAGAGAGACCCAGTACTTC. Residues: CASSLPALGFSRETQYF.

The chain has TRBV15 and TRBJ1-2; D is perhaps TRBD1 (5 bases). The ends were cut back, 2 bases at V and 8 bases at J, with 24 bases in the middle. The length of the CDR3 is 17 residues. CDR1 and CDR2 (germline): LNHNV, YYDKDF (reference sequence). CDR3 nucleotides: TGTGCCACCAGCAGAAATCGGGCCGAAGGGGTCGAAAGAGGCTACACCTTC. Translating it yields CATSRNRAEGVERGYTF.

This rearrangement joins TRBV6-5 to TRBJ2-2, with D unresolved. Trimming stripped 3 bases from V and 1 base from J, with 6 bases between. This CDR3 is 14 amino acids long. CDR1 and CDR2 (germline): MNHEY, SVGAGI. For the CDR3, the DNA is TGTGCCAGCAGTTATTTGCAGAACACCGGGGAGCTGTTTTTT. This gives the protein CASSYLQNTGELFF.

This clone was detected only once. A much larger clone differs from this one at a single base, so this may be a read error. The sample contains more than one DNA sequence encoding this CDR3. V and J are TRBV19 and TRBJ1-5; weak D call: TRBD1 (5 bases). The ends were cut back, 3 bases at V and 3 bases at J, with 9 bases in the middle. Germline V gene data show CDR1 as LNHDA and CDR2 as SQIVND (reference sequence). This CDR3 contains 14 residues. The CDR3 DNA reads TGTGCCAGTAGTATCAGGGATACCAATCAGCCCCAGCATTTT. Translation: CASSIRDTNQPQHF. Variable domain in full (rest from reference TRBV19 and TRBJ1-5): DGGITQSPKYLFRKEGQNVTLSCEQNLNHDAMYWYRQDPGQGLRLIYYSQIVNDFQKGDIAEGYSVSREKKESFPLTVTSAQKNPTAFYLCASSIRDTNQPQHFGDGTRLSIL.

The chain recombines TRBV11-2 with TRBJ2-3; the match to TRBD2 covers 8 bases. The V and J ends lost 11 bases and 0 bases, in that order; junction bases with no gene match: 7. The CDR3 spans 14 residues. Germline V gene data show CDR1 as SGHAT and CDR2 as FQNNGV. CDR3 in amino acids: CACWAGGSTDTQYF. CDR3 sequence (DNA): TGTGCCTGCTGGGCGGGAGGAAGCACAGATACGCAGTATTTT.

The chain employs TRBV5-7 and TRBJ2-2, with TRBD2 matching 7 bases. TRBV5-7 is known as an ORF, though its function is uncertain. There are 16 residues in the CDR3. Losses at the gene ends were 1 base for V and 3 bases for J; bases not matched to a gene: 6. DNA for the CDR3: TGTGCCAGCAGCTTGAAAAGCGGGATATACACCGGGGAGCTGTTTTTT. Protein sequence: CASSLKSGIYTGELFF.

The chain uses TRBV6-6 and TRBJ1-4; D is uncertain. Germline V CDR1 and CDR2: MNHNY, SVGAGI (reference sequence). The V end was cut by 6 bases, the J end by 0 bases, with 11 bases between. The length of the CDR3 is 15 residues. DNA of the CDR3: TGTGCCAGCAGGGCACGGTCCTCAACTAATGAAAAACTGTTTTTT. As protein: CASRARSSTNEKLFF.

With respect to this clone: Other DNA sequences from this sample encode an identical CDR3 as well. The rearrangement uses TRBV27 and TRBJ1-5, with D perhaps TRBD1 (6 bases). Germline values: CDR1 MNHEY, CDR2 SMNVEV (reference sequence). Trimming took off 0 bases at V and 6 bases at J, with 12 bases between the two ends. CDR3 size: 15 residues. The CDR3 sequence is CASSLSAGAAQPQHF. The CDR3 nucleotides read TGTGCCAGCAGTTTATCCGCAGGGGCCGCTCAGCCCCAGCATTTT.

The chain links TRBV7-9 to TRBJ1-5, with D unclear. CDR3 length: 14 amino acids. V was clipped by 4 bases and J by 0 bases, with 7 bases between them. Germline CDR1 and CDR2: SEHNR and FQNEAQ (reference sequence). Here the CDR3 reads CASSSSSSNQPQHF. The CDR3 coding sequence is TGTGCCAGCAGCTCATCGAGTAGCAATCAGCCCCAGCATTTT.

This chain joins TRBV9 and TRBJ2-3; 10 positions agree with TRBD2. Germline CDR1 SGDLS, CDR2 YYNGEE. The CDR3 extends over 16 amino acids. V was pared by 3 bases and J by 2 bases, with 6 bases of the junction left unmatched. In DNA form, the CDR3 reads TGTGCCAGCAGCGCAACCGGACTAGCGGACACAGATACGCAGTATTTT. As protein: CASSATGLADTDTQYF.

In DNA, the CDR3 is TGTGCCAGCAGTTACTCACGCGGGAGAGTCACAGATACGCAGTATTTT. Translating it yields CASSYSRGRVTDTQYF. V and J are TRBV6-6 and TRBJ2-3; the match to TRBD2 covers 7 bases. Germline CDR1 is MNHNY and CDR2 is SVGAGI (reference sequence). V lost 0 bases and J lost 2; bases outside the gene matches: 5. The CDR3 loop spans 16 amino acids.

Concerning this clone: This same CDR3 is encoded by further DNA sequences in the sample. The chain couples TRBV5-1 to TRBJ2-7; D ambiguous. The CDR3 is 15 amino acids. CDR1 SGHRS and CDR2 YFSETQ come from the germline V gene. V gave up 2 bases and J gave up 0 bases, with 12 bases separating them. The CDR3 DNA is TGCGCCAGCAGCTTACCAGGACCAAGCTCCTACGAGCAGTACTTC. Translation gives CASSLPGPSSYEQYF.

The V gene is TRBV27, the J gene TRBJ2-7, with 12 bases fitting TRBD2. The CDR3 consists of 17 residues. V was pared by 2 bases and J by 7 bases, with 12 bases of the junction left unmatched. Germline CDR1 reads MNHEY; CDR2 reads SMNVEV (reference sequence). In DNA, the CDR3 is TGTGCCAGCAGTTTACCCCAGCTAGCGGGAGGGCCGGGAGAGCAGTACTTC. It encodes CASSLPQLAGGPGEQYF.

The chain uses TRBV28 and TRBJ1-3; a weak D match, TRBD1 (5 bases). V shed 4 bases and J shed 0 bases, with 13 bases lying between them. Germline CDR1 is MDHEN and CDR2 is SYDVKM. The CDR3 spans 16 residues. This chain's CDR3 is CASSYNTGDSGNTIYF. The DNA of the CDR3 is TGTGCCAGCAGTTATAATACAGGTGACTCTGGAAACACCATATATTTT. The variable domain in full, with the rest retrieved from reference TRBV28 and TRBJ1-3, is DVKVTQSSRYLVKRTGEKVFLECVQDMDHENMFWYRQDPGLGLRLIYFSYDVKMKEKGDIPEGYSVSREKKERFSLILESASTNQTSMYLCASSYNTGDSGNTIYFGEGSWLTVV.

The chain recombines TRBV19 with TRBJ2-7, with 13 bases matching TRBD2. CDR1 is LNHDA, CDR2 SQIVND, per germline (reference sequence). The CDR3 has 14 amino acids. Unmatched junction bases numbered 8, after V lost 5 bases and J lost 10 bases. CDR3 nucleotide sequence: TGTGCCAGTAGTCCCCGGACTAGCGGGAGTCTTCAGTACTTC. Amino acid sequence: CASSPRTSGSLQYF.

V usage is TRBV7-9 and J usage is TRBJ1-4; D is unresolved. The CDR3 totals 13 residues. V was shortened by 7 bases and J by 1 base, with 7 bases between the two germline ends. CDR1 and CDR2 (germline): SEHNR, FQNEAQ (reference sequence). This CDR3 reads CASTGQTNEKLFF. The CDR3 region has the DNA TGTGCCAGCACCGGGCAAACTAATGAAAAACTGTTTTTT.

The J gene is TRBJ2-5, the V gene TRBV27; perhaps TRBD2 as D (5 bases). The germline gives CDR1 MNHEY, CDR2 SMNVEV (reference sequence). This CDR3 is 16 amino acids long. The V and J ends lost 6 bases and 7 bases respectively, with 24 bases between them. The CDR3 reads CASRAMAVHPEGTQYF. DNA for the CDR3: TGTGCCAGCAGGGCGATGGCGGTCCACCCTGAGGGGACCCAGTACTTC.

The chain links TRBV18 to TRBJ2-7, with D unclear. Germline-derived CDR1 and CDR2 are KGHSH and LQKENI. The CDR3 sequence is 15 residues long. V was shortened by 3 bases and J by 3 bases, with 15 bases between the two germline ends. CDR3 DNA sequence: TGTGCCAGCTCACCGGAGATAGGAGTTAACTACGAGCAGTACTTC. This translates into CASSPEIGVNYEQYF.

The chain employs TRBV4-1 and TRBJ2-5, with D unresolved. The J call is in doubt because the DNA end fits TRBJ2-7 better. The CDR3 has 13 residues. Germline V CDR1 and CDR2: MGHRA, YSYEKL. CDR3 protein: CASSQGSGYEQYF. DNA for the CDR3: TGCGCCAGCAGCCAAGGCTCAGGCTACGAGCAGTACTTC.